Presented here are 19 T cell receptor beta chains from one specimen sequenced in a study of regulatory T cells in long-lasting Graves disease. Time point defined: newly diagnosed GD, antithyroid drugs for less than 3 months. After RNA was extracted from PBMCs, the TCR library was made from it. In building TCR beta libraries, iRepertoire HTBI primers were used together with Arm-PCR of CDR3 regions. Each CDR3 protein gets one entry after TCRdb re-called the multiplex PCR reads with MiXCR. The table records roughly 420,000 distinct CDR3 sequences, approximately 16% of them present only once. The sample also formed part of further work on T cells in Graves' hyperthyroidism and ophthalmopathy.

The specimen was peripheral blood mononuclear cells (PBMCs), collected at new diagnosis, from a patient treated with antithyroid drugs. All receptors come from a woman aged 25 to 39 with Graves disease.

The V and J genes are TRBV7-9 and TRBJ1-3, with D possibly TRBD1 on 6 matching bases. CDR1 and CDR2 (germline): SEHNR, FQNEAQ (reference sequence). The germline V and J ends were trimmed by 5 bases and 0 bases, with 23 bases remaining between them. This CDR3 contains 19 residues. The CDR3 spells CASSPRDKGYFSSGNTIYF. CDR3 bases: TGTGCCAGCAGCCCCCGGGACAAGGGTTATTTTAGCTCTGGAAACACCATATATTTT. The variable domain in full, completed from reference TRBV7-9 and TRBJ1-3, reads DTGVSQNPRHKITKRGQNVTFRCDPISEHNRLYWYRQTLGQGPEFLTYFQNEAQLEKSRLLSDRFSAERPKGSFSTLEIQRTEQGDSAMYLCASSPRDKGYFSSGNTIYFGEGSWLTVV.

This clonotype was found many times. The chain is built from TRBV5-1 and TRBJ2-1, with D possibly called TRBD1 or TRBD2 (5 bases each). Trimming left V 5 bases short and J 8 bases short, with 17 bases between. Germline loops: CDR1 SGHRS, CDR2 YFSETQ. CDR3 length: 14 residues. DNA for the CDR3: TGCGCCAGCAGTACTGGGGGAACCCGCGATGAGCAGTTCTTC. Translated: CASSTGGTRDEQFF.

This clonotype was seen many times. J is TRBJ2-7 and V is TRBV6-2 or TRBV6-3, with 7 bases matching TRBD2. Germline trimming cut 2 bases from V and 0 bases from J; bases unmatched to any gene: 7. Germline values: CDR1 MNHEY, CDR2 SVGEGT. The CDR3 is 16 residues long. CDR3 sequence (DNA): TGTGCCAGCAGTTACCCCTCTAGCGGAGGCTCCTACGAGCAGTACTTC. Translation: CASSYPSSGGSYEQYF.

This clonotype was counted ten times or more. The chain is built from TRBV2 and TRBJ2-1, with 9 bases lining up with TRBD2. J gave up 5 bases and V 7 bases, and 6 bases lay outside the gene matches. CDR3 length: 14 amino acids. The germline V gene encodes CDR1 SNHLY and CDR2 FYNNEI. The CDR3 DNA is TGTGCCAGCAACCCGGGACTAGCAGACAATGAGCAGTTCTTC. Its protein is CASNPGLADNEQFF.

This clonotype has ten or more counts. The germline gene is not matched at one end of the junction; a read error may be the cause. The CDR3 region is CASSLLLAEYYEQYF. CDR3 nucleotide sequence: TGTGCCAGCAGCTTGCTCCTAGCGGAGTACTACGAGCAGTACTTC. The chain carries TRBV5-1 and TRBJ2-7; TRBD2 matches 7 bases. Per the germline V gene, CDR1 is SGHRS and CDR2 is YFSETQ. The CDR3 loop spans 15 amino acids. Drawing the rest from reference TRBV5-1 and TRBJ2-7, the complete variable domain is KAGVTQTPRYLIKTRGQQVTLSCSPISGHRSVSWYQQTPGQGLQFLFEYFSETQRNKGNFPGRFSGRQFSNSRSEMNVSTLELGDSALYLCASSLLLAEYYEQYFGPGTRLTVT.

This clonotype was counted at least ten times. CDR3 in amino acids: CASSFSVEQYF. The CDR3, as DNA: TGTGCCAGCAGTTTTTCAGTCGAGCAGTACTTC. The V gene is TRBV28, the J gene TRBJ2-7; unclear D gene. Germline V CDR1 and CDR2: MDHEN, SYDVKM. The CDR3 has 11 amino acids. V was pared by 3 bases and J by 6 bases, with 6 bases between.

This clonotype turned up a few times. The CDR3 is CSVEEKREGKNEQFF. Written as DNA, the CDR3 is TGCAGCGTTGAAGAAAAGCGGGAGGGTAAGAATGAGCAGTTCTTC. The chain joins TRBV29-1 to TRBJ2-1; TRBD2 agrees at 10 bases. V was clipped by 0 bases and J by 7 bases; unmatched bases: 6. Germline V gene lookup returns CDR1 SQVTM and CDR2 ANQGSEA. The CDR3 runs to 15 residues.

As concerns this clonotype: Because the CDR3's place on the DNA is in doubt, the DNA is left out and the CDR3 is given as listed by TCRdb. The CDR3 sequence is CASSFYICSAPRGQTYEQYF. The chain carries TRBV7-8 and TRBJ2-7; the table's D call, TRBD1, has no DNA check behind it. Germline V lookup: CDR1 SGHVS, CDR2 FQNEAQ. The CDR3 is 20 residues long, ends included.

This clonotype showed up just a few times. The DNA for the CDR3 is TGTGCCAGCAAGAGGTTGGGACAGAATGAAAAACTGTTTTTT. This translates into CASKRLGQNEKLFF. The chain combines TRBV28 with TRBJ1-4; 7 positions agree with TRBD1. CDR3 length: 14 residues. CDR1 and CDR2 from the germline V gene are MDHEN and SYDVKM. After removal of 7 bases from V and 5 bases from J, the junction contained 7 bases not matched to a gene.

This clonotype was detected ten times or more. The CDR3 protein is CASSAGWITEAFF. The CDR3 region has the DNA TGTGCCAGCTCAGCAGGGTGGATCACTGAAGCTTTCTTT. The chain joins TRBV18 to TRBJ1-1; TRBD1 is a possible D gene (5 bases). This CDR3 is built from 13 residues. The V end was cut by 5 bases, the J end by 4 bases, with 11 bases between. Germline V CDR1 and CDR2: KGHSH, LQKENI.

There are many counts of this clonotype. The chain has TRBV13 and TRBJ2-1, with 10 bases lining up with TRBD2. The CDR3 length is 15 residues. J gave up 4 bases and V 5 bases, and 5 bases lay outside the gene matches. Germline CDR1 is PRHDT and CDR2 is FYEKMQ (reference sequence). As DNA, the CDR3 is TGTGCCAGCAGCCGTACTAGCGGGGATTACAATGAGCAGTTCTTC. It codes for CASSRTSGDYNEQFF.

This clonotype was counted a few times. The chain couples TRBV5-1 to TRBJ2-1; 14 bases match TRBD2. This CDR3 has 19 residues. In germline, CDR1 is SGHRS, CDR2 YFSETQ. V lost 4 bases, J lost 0 bases, and 9 bases stayed unmatched. The chain's CDR3 is CASSVPGTSGSSSYNEQFF. The CDR3 region has the DNA TGCGCCAGCAGCGTACCCGGGACTAGCGGGAGCTCCTCCTACAATGAGCAGTTCTTC.

This clonotype has a single count. One end of the junction is discordant with germline, which a read error may explain. The rearrangement uses TRBV7-9 and TRBJ2-2, with 10 bases that match TRBD2. CDR3 length: 16 amino acids. Germline-derived CDR1 and CDR2 are SEHNR and FQNEAQ (reference sequence). CDR3 region: CASEKQGLASTGALFF. In DNA, the CDR3 is TGTGCCAGCGAGAAACAGGGACTAGCGAGCACCGGGGCGCTGTTTTTT.

This clonotype has ten or more counts. V gene TRBV20-1 combines with J gene TRBJ2-1; 7 bases line up with TRBD2. Per germline, CDR1 DFQATT and CDR2 SNEGSKA (reference sequence). This CDR3 has 14 residues. V lost 3 bases, J lost 0 bases, and 2 bases stayed unmatched. CDR3 sequence: CSARERDSYNEQFF. The CDR3 region has the DNA TGCAGTGCTAGGGAGCGGGACTCCTACAATGAGCAGTTCTTC.

This clonotype was picked up a small number of times. This chain joins TRBV10-1 and TRBJ2-1, with a possible D match to TRBD2 (7 bases). The CDR3 has 13 residues. The V and J ends lost 2 bases and 12 bases respectively, with 14 bases between them. Germline V lookup: CDR1 WNHNN, CDR2 SYGVQD (reference sequence). CDR3 residues: CASSERGPSGQFF. The CDR3 region has the DNA TGCGCCAGCAGTGAGCGGGGGCCTAGCGGGCAGTTCTTC.

The sample holds a few counts of this clonotype. The junction shows a germline mismatch at one end, possibly a read error. The rearrangement uses TRBV12-3 or TRBV12-4 and TRBJ2-3, with TRBD2 matching over 8 bases. The CDR3 has 14 amino acids. CDR3 nucleotides: TGTGCCAGCAGTCGAAGCGGGAGCACAGATATGCAGTATTTT. It is translated as CASSRSGSTDMQYF.

The table lists this clonotype with many counts. The chain uses TRBV7-6 and TRBJ2-7; TRBD2 aligns across 13 bases. CDR3 length: 18 amino acids. CDR1 is SGHVS, CDR2 FNYEAQ, per germline. V trimming: 1 base; J trimming: 3 bases; junction bases outside the gene matches: 9. This CDR3 is CASSLGTSGSGFYYEQYF. CDR3 DNA: TGTGCCAGCAGCTTAGGGACTAGCGGGAGTGGGTTTTACTACGAGCAGTACTTC.

The V and J genes are TRBV20-1 and TRBJ1-2, with 8 bases lining up with TRBD1. Germline V lookup: CDR1 DFQATT, CDR2 SNEGSKA (reference sequence). This CDR3 is 15 amino acids long. Trimming at V came to 0 bases and at J to 6 bases, leaving 9 bases not matched to a gene. The CDR3 spells CSARDPTGDLDGYTF. In DNA form, the CDR3 reads TGCAGTGCTAGAGATCCGACAGGGGATCTCGATGGCTACACCTTC.

This clonotype was seen repeatedly, ten times or more. V usage is TRBV18 and J usage is TRBJ2-1; D is unclear. Trimming stripped 3 bases from V and 5 bases from J, with 11 bases between. Germline V gene lookup returns CDR1 KGHSH and CDR2 LQKENI. The CDR3 contains 14 residues. CDR3 protein: CASSPRVGDNEQFF. In nucleotides, the CDR3 is TGTGCCAGCTCACCCCGGGTCGGCGACAATGAGCAGTTCTTC.